These 16 T cell receptor beta chains were all obtained from the same sample, sequenced in a study of CD8 T cells in ankylosing spondylitis. TCRdb fed the 5' RACE reads into MiXCR, producing one record per CDR3 protein. This table holds about 30,000 distinct CDR3 sequences, about 5.2% found once. Source material: blood, either unsorted or a sorted T cell fraction (not recorded which). These TCRs come from a female donor with ankylosing spondylitis or in good health (not recorded which).

The sample holds many counts of this clonotype. The chain carries TRBV9 and TRBJ2-3; D ambiguous. This CDR3 has 14 residues. Germline loops: CDR1 SGDLS, CDR2 YYNGEE. The germline V and J ends were trimmed by 4 bases and 3 bases, with 12 bases remaining between them. The CDR3 sequence is CASSSRRNTDTQYF. CDR3 bases: TGTGCCAGCAGCTCTCGCCGGAATACAGATACGCAGTATTTT.

In this sample, this clonotype turned up many times. The chain carries TRBV9 and TRBJ2-5, with no clear D. This CDR3 has 13 amino acids. Trimming stripped 7 bases from V and 1 base from J, with 11 bases between. CDR1 and CDR2 from the germline V gene are SGDLS and YYNGEE. The CDR3 coding sequence is TGTGCCAGCTCCAGGACCGGCCAAGAGACCCAGTACTTC. Translated, it gives CASSRTGQETQYF.

In its sample, this clonotype was seen many times. The chain recombines TRBV9 with TRBJ1-2, with D perhaps TRBD1 (5 bases). Germline CDR1 SGDLS, CDR2 YYNGEE. The CDR3 totals 16 residues. V was clipped by 4 bases and J by 8 bases, with 24 bases between them. The CDR3 is CASSSNAGTAARGYTF. In nucleotides, the CDR3 is TGTGCCAGCAGCTCGAACGCCGGGACGGCCGCGCGGGGCTACACCTTC.

This clonotype was observed many times. This sequence joins TRBV9 and TRBJ1-4; TRBD1 matches 7 bases. The CDR3 consists of 13 residues. J lost 8 bases, V lost 6 bases, and 7 bases had no gene match. Per the germline V gene, CDR1 is SGDLS and CDR2 is YYNGEE. CDR3 bases: TGTGCCAGCAAGGGACCACAGGGGGAAAAACTGTTTTTT. It yields the protein CASKGPQGEKLFF.

This clonotype appeared a few times. The chain joins TRBV9 to TRBJ1-1; D gene ambiguous. CDR3 length equals 14 residues. Per the germline V gene, CDR1 is SGDLS and CDR2 is YYNGEE. The V end lost 0 bases, the J end lost 1 base, and 7 bases lay between the germline ends. DNA for the CDR3: TGTGCCAGCAGCGTAGGGGGTGAGAACACTGAAGCTTTCTTT. This encodes CASSVGGENTEAFF.

By its share, this clonotype is medium-sized. This chain uses TRBV9 with TRBJ2-1; no clear D. V shed 0 bases and J shed 2 bases, with 9 bases lying between them. Germline CDR1 reads SGDLS; CDR2 reads YYNGEE. There are 15 residues in the CDR3. CDR3 DNA: TGTGCCAGCAGCGTAGCAGGAATCCCCTACAATGAGCAGTTCTTC. Its protein is CASSVAGIPYNEQFF.

In this sample, this clonotype turned up many times. V and J are TRBV9 and TRBJ1-5, with D unresolved. V was pared by 4 bases and J by 5 bases, with 10 bases between. Looked up from germline, CDR1 is SGDLS and CDR2 is YYNGEE. The CDR3 covers 13 residues. CDR3: CASSKTQDQPQHF. The CDR3 DNA sequence: TGTGCCAGCAGCAAGACTCAGGATCAGCCCCAGCATTTT.

This clonotype came up many times. The chain carries TRBV9 and TRBJ2-2; possible D gene TRBD1, 6 bases. This CDR3 contains 17 residues. Trimming left V 3 bases short and J 1 base short, with 16 bases between. Germline V CDR1 and CDR2: SGDLS, YYNGEE. The CDR3 spells CASSEGVGTENTGELFF. The CDR3 bases are TGTGCCAGCAGCGAGGGGGTAGGGACGGAGAACACCGGGGAGCTGTTTTTT.

This clonotype was counted many times. V gene TRBV9 combines with J gene TRBJ2-1, with D possibly matching TRBD1 (5 bases). The CDR3 sequence is 16 residues long. Trimming took 3 bases from V and 0 from J, leaving 13 bases between them. Germline CDR1 and CDR2: SGDLS and YYNGEE. The CDR3 here is CASSGTGLSSYNEQFF. The CDR3 DNA sequence: TGTGCCAGCAGCGGTACAGGATTAAGCTCCTACAATGAGCAGTTCTTC.

This clonotype appeared many times. J is TRBJ1-3 and V is TRBV9; 7 nucleotides agree with TRBD1. Trimming at V came to 5 bases and at J to 0 bases, leaving 5 bases not matched to a gene. This CDR3 is 15 amino acids long. Germline values: CDR1 SGDLS, CDR2 YYNGEE. CDR3 region: CASRGQPSSGNTIYF. For the CDR3, the DNA is TGTGCCAGCAGGGGACAGCCGAGCTCTGGAAACACCATATATTTT. Drawing the rest from reference TRBV9 and TRBJ1-3, the complete variable domain is DSGVTQTPKHLITATGQRVTLRCSPRSGDLSVYWYQQSLDQGLQFLIQYYNGEERAKGNILERFSAQQFPDLHSELNLSSLELGDSALYFCASRGQPSSGNTIYFGEGSWLTVV.

This clonotype was seen at least ten times. This chain links TRBV9 with TRBJ2-3; D is possibly TRBD2 (6 bases). This CDR3 is 15 amino acids long. CDR1 is SGDLS and CDR2 is YYNGEE in the germline V gene. The V end was cut by 0 bases, the J end by 7 bases, with 15 bases between. The CDR3 DNA is TGTGCCAGCAGCGTAGACGGGGGAGCCGGTTATACGCAGTATTTT. Its translation: CASSVDGGAGYTQYF.

This clonotype was counted a few times. The rearrangement joins TRBV9 to TRBJ2-1; 14 nucleotides agree with TRBD2. Losses at the gene ends were 2 bases for V and 0 bases for J; bases not matched to a gene: 10. Looked up from germline, CDR1 is SGDLS and CDR2 is YYNGEE. The CDR3 is 20 amino acids. The chain's CDR3 is CASSVDRTSGGPSSYNEQFF. For the CDR3, the DNA is TGTGCCAGCAGCGTGGATCGGACTAGCGGGGGGCCGAGCTCCTACAATGAGCAGTTCTTC.

This clonotype was counted at least ten times. The chain is built from TRBV9 and TRBJ2-1, with 10 bases that match TRBD2. There are 15 residues in the CDR3. Germline V gene sequence: CDR1 SGDLS, CDR2 YYNGEE. Losses at the gene ends were 0 bases for V and 4 bases for J; bases not matched to a gene: 1. The CDR3 DNA reads as TGTGCCAGCAGCGTAGTAGCGGGGGGATACAATGAGCAGTTCTTC. Its protein product is CASSVVAGGYNEQFF.

The J gene is TRBJ2-1, the V gene TRBV9, with TRBD2 identical over 10 bases. The CDR3 covers 16 residues. Germline-derived CDR1 and CDR2 are SGDLS and YYNGEE. V lost 4 bases to trimming and J lost 3 bases; unmatched junction nucleotides: 7. The CDR3 spells CASSPLTSGRYNEQFF. The CDR3 nucleotides are TGTGCCAGCAGCCCACTGACTAGCGGGCGCTACAATGAGCAGTTCTTC.

V gene TRBV9 combines with J gene TRBJ2-2; D might be TRBD1 (7 bases). In germline, CDR1 is SGDLS, CDR2 YYNGEE. Between the trimmed V and J ends, which lost 0 bases and 4 bases, there was a span of 16 bases. The CDR3 consists of 17 residues. The CDR3 here is CASSVEGGGLLTGELFF. The CDR3, as DNA: TGTGCCAGCAGCGTAGAAGGGGGCGGACTACTCACCGGGGAGCTGTTTTTT.

This clonotype was observed at least ten times. The chain couples TRBV9 to TRBJ1-1, with a possible D match to TRBD1 (5 bases). With 2 bases removed from V and 0 bases from J, the gap between germline ends came to 11 bases. The V gene's germline CDR1 is SGDLS and CDR2 YYNGEE. The length of the CDR3 is 15 residues. The DNA of the CDR3 is TGTGCCAGCAGCGTGGGGGGAGTGATGAACACTGAAGCTTTCTTT. It codes for CASSVGGVMNTEAFF.